One and the same sample provided the 2 T cell receptor beta chains below, sequenced in a study of vaccination and CD4 T cells after COVID-19 (dated by TCRdb to the early 2020s). Their cognate antigens are unknown. The protocol used for the library was PCR. Instrument used: Illumina iSeq 100. TCR sequencing of DNA from cultured CD4+ T cells used the Oncomine TCR Beta short-read assay at the Johns Hopkins FTIC core. The public reads were reanalyzed by TCRdb: fastp trimming at Q25, MiXCR alignment, in-frame beta chains only. CDR3 protein duplicates are merged, each entry listing the most common genes and DNA. A total of about 4,200 distinct CDR3 sequences appear in this sample, roughly 36% of them only once. The ten top clones hold 20% to 30% of the sample. The treatment or condition label here, explained by the study, means: roughly ten-day PBMC culture with coronavirus spike peptide pools or control peptides (ViraFEST assay). CD4+ T cells from unexposed donors were collected before the COVID-19 pandemic (2011-2018).

Specimen: CD4+ T cells from blood, cultured in vitro. Receptors originate from a human donor in good health.

The chain uses TRBV27 and TRBJ1-6; D is unclear. Germline V gene sequence: CDR1 MNHEY, CDR2 SMNVEV (reference sequence). The CDR3 is 17 amino acids. Trimming removed 2 bases at V and 0 bases at J, with 11 bases between. Written as DNA, the CDR3 is TGTGCCAGCAGTTTACTTGGTTCTTACTCCTATAATTCACCCCTCCACTTT. Its protein product is CASSLLGSYSYNSPLHF.

A few counts support this clonotype. This chain connects TRBV20-1 to TRBJ1-1, with TRBD1 as a possible D gene (6 bases). Germline V CDR1 and CDR2: DFQATT, SNEGSKA (reference sequence). The CDR3 runs to 14 residues. Trimming stripped 3 bases from V and 7 bases from J, with 18 bases between. CDR3 region: CSARGAGDSIEAFF. CDR3 bases: TGCAGTGCTAGGGGGGCAGGGGACTCTATTGAAGCTTTCTTT.